One and the same sample provided the 19 T cell receptor beta chains below, sequenced in a study of blood T cell repertoires in COVID-19. Profiled with immunoSEQ multiplex PCR; TCRdb holds only in-frame clones, not every one. The profile covers 180,000 or so clones, with 80% to 90% appearing a single time and 12% taken by the ten largest. Sequencing used peripheral blood. These receptor sequences come from a woman of 80 years or more with COVID-19, enrolled during active disease.

V is TRBV5-6 and J is TRBJ2-7; tentatively, D is TRBD2 (5 bases). CDR3 length equals 14 residues. Trimming pared 0 bases from V and 2 bases from J, leaving 9 bases between. Germline CDR1 is SGHDT and CDR2 is YYEEEE. The CDR3 reads CASSLGVGAYEQYF. As DNA, the CDR3 is TGTGCCAGCAGCTTGGGTGTGGGAGCCTACGAGCAGTACTTC.

The chain uses TRBV6-6 and TRBJ1-2; maybe TRBD1 (6 bases). CDR1 is MNHNY and CDR2 is SVGAGI in the germline V gene (reference sequence). The V gene lost 5 bases and the J gene lost 6 bases, with 13 bases spanning the gap. The CDR3 contains 13 residues. The CDR3 here is CASSRTVINGYTF. DNA for the CDR3: TGTGCCAGCAGTCGGACAGTAATAAATGGCTACACCTTC.

The chain combines TRBV27 with TRBJ1-2; D perhaps matches TRBD1 (6 bases). Between the trimmed V and J ends, which lost 5 bases and 6 bases, there was a span of 10 bases. The CDR3 runs 12 residues. The germline V gene encodes CDR1 MNHEY and CDR2 SMNVEV (reference sequence). The CDR3 sequence: CASSIRDNGYTF. The CDR3 nucleotides are TGTGCCAGCAGTATCCGGGACAATGGCTACACCTTC.

The V and J genes are TRBV2 and TRBJ2-3; 11 nucleotides agree with TRBD2. Germline V gives CDR1 SNHLY, CDR2 FYNNEI. The CDR3 is 17 amino acids. Trimming took 6 bases from V and 2 from J; bases not matched to a gene: 10. CDR3 bases: TGTGCCAGCAGCGCCGGGACTAGCGGTCGGATCACAGATACGCAGTATTTT. Translated, it gives CASSAGTSGRITDTQYF.

The J gene is TRBJ2-7, the V gene TRBV11-2; TRBD1 agrees at 7 bases. The CDR3 is 14 residues long. Germline CDR1 SGHAT, CDR2 FQNNGV. Losses at the gene ends were 4 bases for V and 5 bases for J; bases not matched to a gene: 8. The DNA for the CDR3 is TGTGCCAGCAGCTGGCGGACAGGACTCGACGAGCAGTACTTC. Its protein product is CASSWRTGLDEQYF.

The gene calls are TRBV7-8 and TRBJ2-1; no definite D call. The V gene's germline CDR1 is SGHVS and CDR2 FQNEAQ. The CDR3 contains 13 residues. V lost 4 bases and J 8 bases, leaving 12 bases between the germline ends. In nucleotides, the CDR3 is TGTGCCAGCAGCTCGCCGTACTTGGATGAGCAGTTCTTC. This sequence encodes CASSSPYLDEQFF.

This clone appeared many times. The chain has TRBV5-1 and TRBJ1-6; unclear D gene. The CDR3 covers 16 residues. V was shortened by 2 bases and J by 0 bases, with 9 bases between the two germline ends. Germline V gene data show CDR1 as SGHRS and CDR2 as YFSETQ. CDR3 residues: CASSLTVDSYNSPLHF. The CDR3 DNA is TGCGCCAGCAGCTTAACAGTGGACTCCTATAATTCACCCCTCCACTTT.

The genes are TRBV28 and TRBJ2-3, with 9 positions matching TRBD1. V shed 6 bases and J 4 bases; nucleotides not matched to a gene: 14. Germline V CDR1 and CDR2: MDHEN, SYDVKM. This CDR3 is 17 amino acids long. For the CDR3, the DNA is TGTGCCAGCAGCTCTCTTTCCGGGACAGGGTTCTCAGATACGCAGTATTTT. Translating it yields CASSSLSGTGFSDTQYF.

The chain is built from TRBV13 and TRBJ2-2; 11 bases are a match to TRBD2. Trimming removed 5 bases from V and 1 base from J; junction bases left unmatched: 9. Germline V gene lookup returns CDR1 PRHDT and CDR2 FYEKMQ (reference sequence). The CDR3 length is 18 residues. The CDR3 reads CASSPDSSGGQNTGELFF. The CDR3 coding sequence is TGTGCCAGCAGCCCAGACTCTAGCGGGGGGCAGAACACCGGGGAGCTGTTTTTT.

V and J are TRBV18 and TRBJ2-7; D perhaps matches TRBD1 (6 bases). Germline CDR1 is KGHSH and CDR2 is LQKENI. The ends were cut back, 5 bases at V and 0 bases at J, with 14 bases in the middle. CDR3 length equals 15 residues. The chain's CDR3 is CASSKDRFSSYEQYF. The CDR3 DNA follows: TGTGCCAGCTCAAAAGACAGGTTCAGCTCCTACGAGCAGTACTTC.

This chain joins TRBV6-5 and TRBJ2-3, with no clear D. V shed 4 bases and J shed 2 bases, with 13 bases lying between them. The CDR3 consists of 15 residues. Germline V gene lookup returns CDR1 MNHEY and CDR2 SVGAGI. The CDR3 loop reads CASSSRQSFTDTQYF. The CDR3 bases are TGTGCCAGCAGTTCCCGACAATCCTTCACAGATACGCAGTATTTT.

The chain joins TRBV5-1 to TRBJ2-1; 8 nucleotides agree with TRBD2. CDR3 length: 18 residues. V gave up 2 bases and J gave up 7 bases; unmatched junction bases: 17. Germline loops: CDR1 SGHRS, CDR2 YFSETQ. CDR3 in DNA: TGCGCCAGCAGCTTCCCGGGATCCGGGGGGGAGGGCCGGAATGAGCAGTTCTTC. Translating gives CASSFPGSGGEGRNEQFF.

This sequence joins TRBV5-4 and TRBJ1-3, with D unresolved. The CDR3 totals 16 residues. Per the germline V gene, CDR1 is SGHNT and CDR2 is YYREEE (reference sequence). V lost 1 base and J 0 bases, leaving 11 bases between the germline ends. This CDR3 reads CASSLKQFSSGNTIYF. The CDR3 DNA follows: TGTGCCAGCAGCTTGAAACAGTTCTCCTCTGGAAACACCATATATTTT.

The chain recombines TRBV10-3 with TRBJ2-1; TRBD2 agrees at 9 bases. The CDR3 totals 15 residues. Looked up from germline, CDR1 is ENHRY and CDR2 is SYGVKD. The V segment lost 10 bases and the J segment 0 bases; nucleotides outside the gene matches: 7. CDR3 in amino acids: CATGVAGDSYNEQFF. DNA for the CDR3: TGTGCCACTGGGGTAGCGGGGGACTCCTACAATGAGCAGTTCTTC.

This clone came up a few times. The chain joins TRBV19 to TRBJ1-2; D unclear. Trimming removed 11 bases from V and 4 bases from J, with 17 bases in between. Germline V gene sequence: CDR1 LNHDA, CDR2 SQIVND (reference sequence). The CDR3 covers 13 residues. The CDR3 loop reads CAAGQRQTYGYTF. The CDR3 DNA reads as TGTGCCGCGGGCCAGAGGCAGACCTATGGCTACACCTTC. Full variable domain (outside the CDR3, taken from reference TRBV19 and TRBJ1-2): DGGITQSPKYLFRKEGQNVTLSCEQNLNHDAMYWYRQDPGQGLRLIYYSQIVNDFQKGDIAEGYSVSREKKESFPLTVTSAQKNPTAFYLCAAGQRQTYGYTFGSGTRLTVV.

This clone was recorded once. This chain joins TRBV29-1 and TRBJ2-5; the D gene is possibly TRBD1 (6 bases). The CDR3 consists of 14 residues. Trimming cost V 2 bases and J 5 bases, with 15 bases left between them. The germline gives CDR1 SQVTM, CDR2 ANQGSEA. The CDR3 DNA reads TGCAGCGTTGAACGACAGGTTGGGCAGGAGACCCAGTACTTC. Its translation: CSVERQVGQETQYF.

The rearrangement joins TRBV6-5 to TRBJ2-7; 7 nucleotides match TRBD1. The junction had 3 bases not matched to a gene; V was cut back by 6 bases and J by 1 base. The CDR3 consists of 13 residues. Germline V gene lookup returns CDR1 MNHEY and CDR2 SVGAGI. The CDR3 DNA sequence: TGTGCCAGCAGCAACAGGGGTTCCTACGAGCAGTACTTC. Translating it yields CASSNRGSYEQYF.

In its sample, this clone was seen a few times. The chain couples TRBV9 to TRBJ1-4; D gene uncertain. V was trimmed by 0 bases and J by 8 bases, leaving 11 bases between them. The CDR3 has 14 residues. Looked up from germline, CDR1 is SGDLS and CDR2 is YYNGEE. The chain's CDR3 is CASSVGVAREKLFF. CDR3 in DNA: TGTGCCAGCAGCGTAGGGGTAGCGAGGGAAAAACTGTTTTTT.

The chain employs TRBV7-3 and TRBJ2-5; TRBD2 is a possible D gene (6 bases). CDR3 size: 14 residues. Germline values: CDR1 SGHTA, CDR2 FQGTGA. V dropped 0 bases and J dropped 4 bases, with 9 bases sitting between them. Written as DNA, the CDR3 is TGTGCCAGCAGCTTAACGGCGGGATTAGAGACCCAGTACTTC. It is translated as CASSLTAGLETQYF.